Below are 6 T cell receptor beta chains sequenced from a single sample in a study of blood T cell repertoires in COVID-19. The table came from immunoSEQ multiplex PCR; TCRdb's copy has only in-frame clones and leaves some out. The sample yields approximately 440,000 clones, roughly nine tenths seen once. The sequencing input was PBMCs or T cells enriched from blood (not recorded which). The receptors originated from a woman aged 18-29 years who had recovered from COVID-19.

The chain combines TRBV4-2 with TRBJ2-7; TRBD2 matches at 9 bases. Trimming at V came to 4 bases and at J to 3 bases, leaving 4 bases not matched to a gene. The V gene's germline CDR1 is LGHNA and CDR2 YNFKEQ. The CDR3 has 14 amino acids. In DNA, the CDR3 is TGTGCCAGCAGCCTGCAGCGGGGGGTCTACGAGCAGTACTTC. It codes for CASSLQRGVYEQYF.

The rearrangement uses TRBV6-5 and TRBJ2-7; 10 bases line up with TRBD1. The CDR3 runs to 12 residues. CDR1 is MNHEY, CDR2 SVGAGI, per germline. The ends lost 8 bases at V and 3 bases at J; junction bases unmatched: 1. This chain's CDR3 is CASGQGDYEQYF. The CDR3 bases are TGTGCCAGCGGACAGGGGGACTACGAGCAGTACTTC.

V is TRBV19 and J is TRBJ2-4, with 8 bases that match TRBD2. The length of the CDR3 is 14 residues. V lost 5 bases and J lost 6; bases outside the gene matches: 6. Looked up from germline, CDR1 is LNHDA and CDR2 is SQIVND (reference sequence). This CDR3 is CASSPLAGTNIQYF. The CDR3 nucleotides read TGTGCCAGTAGTCCTTTAGCGGGGACAAACATTCAGTACTTC.

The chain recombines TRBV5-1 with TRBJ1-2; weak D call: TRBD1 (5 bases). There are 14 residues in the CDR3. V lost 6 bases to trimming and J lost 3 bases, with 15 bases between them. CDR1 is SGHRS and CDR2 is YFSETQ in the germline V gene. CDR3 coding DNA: TGCGCCAGCAAACGGGGGTGGGAGGACTATGGCTACACCTTC. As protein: CASKRGWEDYGYTF.

CDR3 in amino acids: CASSDSGGRSYTF. The CDR3 nucleotides are TGTGCCAGCAGTGACTCGGGGGGTAGGAGCTACACCTTC. J is TRBJ1-2 and V is TRBV25-1; D possibly corresponds to TRBD1 (5 bases). V was shortened by 3 bases and J by 9 bases, with 14 bases between the two germline ends. Per germline, CDR1 MGHDK and CDR2 SYGVNS. The CDR3 sequence is 13 residues long.

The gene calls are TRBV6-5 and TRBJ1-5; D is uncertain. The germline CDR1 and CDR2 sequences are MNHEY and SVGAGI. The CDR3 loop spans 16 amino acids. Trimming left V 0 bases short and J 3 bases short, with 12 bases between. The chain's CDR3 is CASSYSRQGFNQPQHF. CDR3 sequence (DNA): TGTGCCAGCAGTTACTCGAGGCAAGGTTTCAATCAGCCCCAGCATTTT.